The clone carrying this T cell receptor (beta chain) was counted only a few times. Its antigen remains unknown. These data belong to a study of blood T cells in healthy people across ages. Study-level points and caveats: A strong correlation was seen between TCR beta diversity and naive T cell percentage.

Combining a sample-barcoded 5' primer with a J-beta primer mix, a second PCR ran for roughly 7 to 11 cycles. TCRdb analysed the 5' RACE reads with MiXCR anew, one entry per CDR3 protein. This table has about 640,000 distinct CDR3 sequences, about 53% appearing once. The trim removed 4 bases at V and 7 bases at J, leaving 6 bases unmatched. Germline-derived CDR1 and CDR2 are SGHNT and YYREEE (reference sequence). The CDR3 sequence is 15 residues long. Extracted total RNA amounted to at least 5.5 micrograms for each sample. This sequence was found in a man aged 55 to 70 in good health. This rearrangement joins TRBV5-4 to TRBJ1-6; 9 bases line up with TRBD1. Sample: blood. The CDR3: CASSKGQGGNSPLHF. In DNA, the CDR3 is TGTGCCAGCAGCAAGGGACAGGGTGGGAATTCACCCCTCCACTTT.